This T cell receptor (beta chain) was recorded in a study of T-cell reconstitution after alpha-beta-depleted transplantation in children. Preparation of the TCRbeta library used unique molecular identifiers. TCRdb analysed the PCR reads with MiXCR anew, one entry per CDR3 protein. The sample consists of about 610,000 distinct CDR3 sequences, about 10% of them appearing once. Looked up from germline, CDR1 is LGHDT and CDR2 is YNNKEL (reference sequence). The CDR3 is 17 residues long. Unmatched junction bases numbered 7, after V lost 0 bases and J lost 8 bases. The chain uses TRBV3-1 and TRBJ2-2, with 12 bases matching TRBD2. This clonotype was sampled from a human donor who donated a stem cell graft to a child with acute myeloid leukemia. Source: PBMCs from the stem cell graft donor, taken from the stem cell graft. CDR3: CASSQDRLAGGFGELFF. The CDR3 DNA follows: TGTGCCAGCAGCCAAGATCGTCTAGCGGGAGGGTTTGGGGAGCTGTTTTTT.